This TCR beta chain was recorded in a study of T cell responses to AZD1222 COVID-19 vaccine. Profiled with immunoSEQ multiplex PCR; TCRdb holds only in-frame clones, not every one. This sample has over 85,000 clones, with approximately 94% found just once. The CDR3 totals 15 residues. Germline V gene lookup returns CDR1 SGHRS and CDR2 YFSETQ. V lost 4 bases and J lost 1, with 11 bases in between. Sequencing used peripheral blood, obtained 28 days after the second AZD1222 dose. This sequence originates from an adult who received the AZD1222 COVID-19 vaccine. This chain links TRBV5-1 with TRBJ2-2; D call uncertain. CDR3 coding DNA: TGCGCCAGCAGCCCCATCAGCAAGAACACCGGGGAGCTGTTTTTT. Encoded protein: CASSPISKNTGELFF. Full variable domain (remainder filled in from reference TRBV5-1 and TRBJ2-2): KAGVTQTPRYLIKTRGQQVTLSCSPISGHRSVSWYQQTPGQGLQFLFEYFSETQRNKGNFPGRFSGRQFSNSRSEMNVSTLELGDSALYLCASSPISKNTGELFFGEGSRLTVL.